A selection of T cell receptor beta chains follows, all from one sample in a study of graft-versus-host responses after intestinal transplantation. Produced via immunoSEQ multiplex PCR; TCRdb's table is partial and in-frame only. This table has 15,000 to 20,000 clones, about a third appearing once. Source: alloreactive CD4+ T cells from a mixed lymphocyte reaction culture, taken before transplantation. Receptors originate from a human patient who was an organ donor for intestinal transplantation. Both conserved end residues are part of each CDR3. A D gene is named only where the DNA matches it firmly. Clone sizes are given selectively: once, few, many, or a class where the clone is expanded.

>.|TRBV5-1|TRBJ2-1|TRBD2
CASSSGLANYNEQFF
TGCGCCAGCAGTTCGGGACTAGCGAACTACAATGAGCAGTTCTTC
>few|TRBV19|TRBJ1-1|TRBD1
CASSTGQGAVNTEAFF
TGTGCCAGTAGTACCGGACAGGGGGCGGTGAACACTGAAGCTTTCTTT
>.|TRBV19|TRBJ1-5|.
CASSIESRSRVNQPQHF
TGTGCCAGTAGTATTGAAAGTCGGAGTCGAGTCAATCAGCCCCAGCATTTT
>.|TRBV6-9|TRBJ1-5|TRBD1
CASSSQGGNQPQHF
TGTGCCAGCAGTTCCCAGGGGGGCAATCAGCCCCAGCATTTT
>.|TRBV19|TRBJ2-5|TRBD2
CASKGLAGGEETQYF
TGTGCCAGCAAGGGACTAGCGGGAGGTGAAGAGACCCAGTACTTC
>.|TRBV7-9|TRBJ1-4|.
CASSLGDSATNEKLFF
TGTGCCAGCAGCTTAGGTGACAGTGCAACTAATGAAAAACTGTTTTTT
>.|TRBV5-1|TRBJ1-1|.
CASSLVWGLGTEAFF
TGCGCCAGCAGCTTGGTTTGGGGTCTCGGCACTGAAGCTTTCTTT
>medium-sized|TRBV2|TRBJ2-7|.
CASRGQFSYEQYF
TGTGCCAGCAGAGGACAGTTCTCCTACGAGCAGTACTTC
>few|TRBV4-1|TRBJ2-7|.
CASSQGRSEQYF
TGTGCCAGCAGCCAAGGTCGGAGCGAGCAGTACTTC
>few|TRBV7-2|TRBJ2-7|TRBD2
CASSAGLANEQYF
TGTGCCAGCAGCGCCGGACTAGCCAACGAGCAGTACTTC
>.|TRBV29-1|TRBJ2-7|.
CSVVPGPPYEQYF
TGCAGCGTTGTGCCGGGCCCTCCCTACGAGCAGTACTTC
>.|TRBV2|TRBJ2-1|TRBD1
CASMMDRGHNEQFF
TGTGCCAGCATGATGGACAGGGGGCACAATGAGCAGTTCTTC
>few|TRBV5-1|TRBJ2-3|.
CASSQPSSGRTDTQYF
TGCGCCAGCAGCCAACCCTCAAGCGGTCGCACAGATACGCAGTATTTT
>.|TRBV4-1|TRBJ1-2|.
CASSQDEVTFYGYTF
TGCGCCAGCAGCCAAGATGAAGTCACCTTCTATGGCTACACCTTC
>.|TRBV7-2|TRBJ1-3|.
CASSWGSGNTIYF
TGTGCCAGCAGCTGGGGAAGCGGAAACACCATATATTTT
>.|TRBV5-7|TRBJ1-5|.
CASNHRGNQPQHF
TGTGCCAGCAACCACAGGGGCAATCAGCCCCAGCATTTT
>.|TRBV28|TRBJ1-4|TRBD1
CASLTGGNEKLFF
TGTGCCAGCCTGACAGGGGGTAATGAAAAACTGTTTTTT
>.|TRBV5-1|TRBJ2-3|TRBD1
CASRSDRGSTDTQYF
TGCGCCAGCAGATCCGACAGGGGCAGCACAGATACGCAGTATTTT
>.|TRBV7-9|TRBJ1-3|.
CASSLLSGNTIYF
TGTGCCAGCAGCTTACTCTCGGGAAACACCATATATTTT
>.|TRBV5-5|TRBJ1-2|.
CASSLARDTYGYTF
TGTGCCAGCAGCTTGGCCCGGGACACCTATGGCTACACCTTC
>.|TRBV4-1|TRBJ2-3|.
CASSPDTDTQYF
TGCGCCAGCAGCCCCGACACGGATACGCAGTATTTT
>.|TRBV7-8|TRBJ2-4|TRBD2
CASSLEGLPNIQYF
TGTGCCAGCAGCTTGGAGGGACTACCAAACATTCAGTACTTC
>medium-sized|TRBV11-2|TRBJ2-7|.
CASSRLDGEQYF
TGTGCCAGCAGTCGCCTCGACGGCGAGCAGTACTTC
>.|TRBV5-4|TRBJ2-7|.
CASSLNYEQYF
TGTGCCAGCAGTCTGAACTACGAGCAGTACTTC
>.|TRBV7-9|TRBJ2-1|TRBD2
CASSRPGLNYNEQFF
TGTGCCAGCAGCCGACCGGGACTAAATTACAATGAGCAGTTCTTC
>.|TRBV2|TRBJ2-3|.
CASSGQDGDTQYF
TGTGCCAGCAGTGGACAGGATGGGGATACGCAGTATTTT
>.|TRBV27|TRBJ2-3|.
CASRGLVADTQYF
TGTGCCAGCAGGGGCCTAGTGGCAGATACGCAGTATTTT
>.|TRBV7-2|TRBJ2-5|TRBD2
CASSPLGGRQETQYF
TGTGCCAGCAGCCCGCTCGGCGGGAGACAAGAGACCCAGTACTTC
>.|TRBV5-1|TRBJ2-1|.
CASSLTRSSSRREYNEQFF
TGCGCCAGCAGCCTGACTAGATCGTCCTCCCGCCGAGAATACAATGAGCAGTTCTTC
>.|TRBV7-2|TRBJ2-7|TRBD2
CASSASGLAYEQYF
TGTGCCAGCAGCGCCTCCGGACTAGCCTACGAGCAGTACTTC
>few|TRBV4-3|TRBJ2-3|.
CASSLQSTDTQYF
TGCGCCAGCAGCCTACAGTCCACAGATACGCAGTATTTT
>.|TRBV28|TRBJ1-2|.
CATSPSQYGYTF
TGTGCCACCTCCCCCAGCCAATATGGCTACACCTTC
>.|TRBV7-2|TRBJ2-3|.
CASSLGTTDTQYF
TGTGCCAGCAGCTTAGGGACAACAGATACGCAGTATTTT